This passage covers 20 T cell receptor beta chains from one sample sequenced in a study of cytomegalovirus exposure and HLA in healthy donors. Use of 60 Vbeta and 13 Jbeta primers characterized the PCR. TCRdb keeps only in-frame clones here, not all; method: immunoSEQ multiplex PCR. The profile shows 170,000 or so clones, about 86% of them singletons. Specimen: PBMCs. These receptors were collected from a woman younger than 35 in good health and CMV-seronegative.

With regard to this clone: A read error may account for a junction end that differs from germline. The chain combines TRBV2 with TRBJ1-2; D not resolved. This CDR3 is built from 13 residues. From germline, CDR1 is SNHLY and CDR2 FYNNEI. The CDR3 region is CAGFRSLDYGYPF. CDR3 nucleotide sequence: TGTGCCGGGTTCAGGTCTTTGGACTATGGCTACCCCTTC.

The rearrangement joins TRBV18 to TRBJ2-3, with 8 bases matching TRBD1. Per germline, CDR1 KGHSH and CDR2 LQKENI. The CDR3 runs 15 residues. V dropped 2 bases and J dropped 2; count of bases not matched to a gene: 3. The CDR3 DNA is TGTGCCAGCTCACCAACAGGGGGTTCCACAGATACGCAGTATTTT. Its translation is CASSPTGGSTDTQYF. Drawing the rest from reference TRBV18 and TRBJ2-3, the complete variable domain is NAGVMQNPRHLVRRRGQEARLRCSPMKGHSHVYWYRQLPEEGLKFMVYLQKENIIDESGMPKERFSAEFPKEGPSILRIQQVVRGDSAAYFCASSPTGGSTDTQYFGPGTRLTVL.

This chain connects TRBV5-1 to TRBJ1-3; 7 nucleotides line up with TRBD1. The CDR3 is made up of 15 amino acids. V dropped 4 bases and J dropped 4; count of bases not matched to a gene: 8. The germline CDR1 and CDR2 sequences are SGHRS and YFSETQ. The chain's CDR3 is CASSGRPGQGNTIYF. DNA of the CDR3: TGCGCCAGCAGCGGGCGACCGGGACAGGGAAACACCATATATTTT. Full variable domain (missing parts from reference TRBV5-1 and TRBJ1-3): KAGVTQTPRYLIKTRGQQVTLSCSPISGHRSVSWYQQTPGQGLQFLFEYFSETQRNKGNFPGRFSGRQFSNSRSEMNVSTLELGDSALYLCASSGRPGQGNTIYFGEGSWLTVV.

The chain is built from TRBV7-2 and TRBJ2-5; 7 nucleotides line up with TRBD1. The DNA end is more similar to TRBJ2-7, so the J call may be wrong. Germline CDR1 and CDR2: SGHTA and FQGNSA. This CDR3 is 13 amino acids long. Here the CDR3 reads CASSLGRGYEQYF. DNA for the CDR3: TGTGCCAGCAGCTTAGGCAGGGGGTACGAGCAGTACTTC.

The rearrangement links TRBV7-9 to TRBJ1-1; D not resolved. The CDR3 totals 15 residues. Per the germline V gene, CDR1 is SEHNR and CDR2 is FQNEAQ (reference sequence). V shed 1 base and J shed 2 bases, with 11 bases lying between them. Here the CDR3 DNA reads TGTGCCAGCAGCTTAGGGCAGATCTTCAACACTGAAGCTTTCTTT. The encoded protein is CASSLGQIFNTEAFF.

V usage is TRBV29-1 and J usage is TRBJ2-1; 8 nucleotides line up with TRBD2. Germline trimming cut 6 bases from V and 4 bases from J; bases unmatched to any gene: 8. The germline V gene has CDR1 SQVTM and CDR2 ANQGSEA. The CDR3 sequence is 14 residues long. The CDR3 DNA reads as TGCAGCGTGTACATAGCGGGGACTTACAATGAGCAGTTCTTC. This codes for CSVYIAGTYNEQFF.

This clone was counted between two and nine times. The V and J genes are TRBV6-5 and TRBJ1-1; D possibly corresponds to TRBD1 (6 bases). V was trimmed by 5 bases and J by 11 bases, leaving 15 bases between them. From germline, CDR1 is MNHEY and CDR2 SVGAGI. The CDR3 is 12 residues long. CDR3 nucleotides: TGTGCCAGCAGTCCGGCGACAGGACAGGCTTTCTTT. It translates to CASSPATGQAFF.

V is TRBV6-6 and J is TRBJ2-1; D uncertain. Trimming left V 1 base short and J 2 bases short, with 9 bases between. Germline-derived CDR1 and CDR2 are MNHNY and SVGAGI (reference sequence). There are 15 residues in the CDR3. The CDR3 sequence is CASSYLVNPYNEQFF. CDR3 sequence (DNA): TGTGCCAGCAGTTACTTAGTTAACCCCTACAATGAGCAGTTCTTC.

The V call is TRBV15, the J call TRBJ2-5, with no clear D. Germline V gives CDR1 LNHNV, CDR2 YYDKDF (reference sequence). Trimming took off 5 bases at V and 6 bases at J, with 13 bases between the two ends. The CDR3 has 13 residues. CDR3 DNA: TGTGCCACCAGCGGGCCAGTCGTACAGACCCAGTACTTC. This gives the protein CATSGPVVQTQYF.

This sequence joins TRBV5-4 and TRBJ2-3, with a weak D call TRBD2 (6 bases). CDR1 and CDR2 (germline): SGHNT, YYREEE (reference sequence). The CDR3 is 14 amino acids. V was trimmed by 4 bases and J by 6 bases, leaving 15 bases between them. CDR3 protein: CASSGGTWGDTQYF. The CDR3 DNA reads TGTGCCAGCAGCGGAGGGACTTGGGGCGATACGCAGTATTTT.

The rearrangement joins TRBV2 to TRBJ2-1; tentatively, D is TRBD2 (5 bases). CDR3 length equals 13 residues. In germline, CDR1 is SNHLY, CDR2 FYNNEI. V was trimmed by 11 bases and J by 2 bases, leaving 13 bases between them. The CDR3 protein is CASGLTTYNEQFF. The CDR3 coding sequence is TGTGCCTCCGGACTGACGACCTACAATGAGCAGTTCTTC.

For the CDR3, the DNA is TGCAGCACATGGAACAGGGTGGGCGAGCAGTACTTC. It specifies CSTWNRVGEQYF. This chain connects TRBV29-1 to TRBJ2-7; D may be TRBD1 (6 bases). Germline CDR1 reads SQVTM; CDR2 reads ANQGSEA. This CDR3 has 12 amino acids. With 8 bases removed from V and 6 bases from J, the gap between germline ends came to 17 bases.

The chain is built from TRBV9 and TRBJ2-3; weak D call: TRBD2 (6 bases). Germline V gene lookup returns CDR1 SGDLS and CDR2 YYNGEE. This CDR3 comprises 15 residues. The ends were cut back, 0 bases at V and 6 bases at J, with 14 bases in the middle. CDR3 residues: CASSVDNREFDTQYF. The CDR3 coding sequence is TGTGCCAGCAGCGTAGACAATCGGGAGTTCGATACGCAGTATTTT.

This clone was seen a single time. The chain employs TRBV28 and TRBJ2-5; 11 nucleotides line up with TRBD2. The J call may be wrong; the DNA end is better matched by TRBJ2-7. CDR3 size: 15 residues. Looked up from germline, CDR1 is MDHEN and CDR2 is SYDVKM. For the CDR3, the DNA is TGTGCCAGCAGTTTAGGACTAGCGGGTTACTACGAGCAGTACTTC. As protein: CASSLGLAGYYEQYF.

Only one count was recorded for this clone. The genes are TRBV6-5 and TRBJ1-6, with a possible D match to TRBD1 (6 bases). V lost 5 bases to trimming and J lost 4 bases, with 12 bases between them. The length of the CDR3 is 15 residues. Per the germline V gene, CDR1 is MNHEY and CDR2 is SVGAGI. CDR3 protein: CASSNRGGYNSPLHF. The CDR3 DNA is TGTGCCAGCAGTAATAGGGGGGGATATAATTCACCCCTCCACTTT.

This chain links TRBV11-2 with TRBJ1-4, with no clear D. The CDR3 is made up of 18 amino acids. In germline, CDR1 is SGHAT, CDR2 FQNNGV. V was trimmed by 0 bases and J by 1 base, leaving 15 bases between them. The CDR3 spells CASSLDMGGKLTNEKLFF. The DNA of the CDR3 is TGTGCCAGCAGCTTAGATATGGGAGGGAAGTTAACTAATGAAAAACTGTTTTTT.

The CDR3 is CAISGTGIANYGYTF. The CDR3 DNA reads as TGTGCCATCAGCGGAACAGGCATAGCTAACTATGGCTACACCTTC. The chain has TRBV10-3 and TRBJ1-2; D might be TRBD1 (5 bases). Germline loops: CDR1 ENHRY, CDR2 SYGVKD. Trimming removed 6 bases from V and 0 bases from J, with 14 bases in between. The CDR3 spans 15 residues.

This clone was observed a few times. The CDR3 nucleotides read TGTGCCAGCAGCGACGGACAGGGGGATAATGAAAAACTGTTTTTT. This gives the protein CASSDGQGDNEKLFF. The chain combines TRBV9 with TRBJ1-4; 10 positions match TRBD1. Germline loops: CDR1 SGDLS, CDR2 YYNGEE. The trim removed 3 bases at V and 4 bases at J, leaving 3 bases unmatched. The CDR3 sequence is 15 residues long. The full variable domain, its missing parts supplied by reference TRBV9 and TRBJ1-4, is DSGVTQTPKHLITATGQRVTLRCSPRSGDLSVYWYQQSLDQGLQFLIQYYNGEERAKGNILERFSAQQFPDLHSELNLSSLELGDSALYFCASSDGQGDNEKLFFGSGTQLSVL.

The genes are TRBV27 and TRBJ1-5; D remains unclear. The CDR3 is made up of 14 amino acids. CDR1 and CDR2 (germline): MNHEY, SMNVEV (reference sequence). The V gene lost 2 bases and the J gene lost 8 bases, with 13 bases spanning the gap. The CDR3 loop is CASSLRRDLEPQHF. The CDR3 region has the DNA TGTGCCAGCAGTTTAAGGAGAGATTTGGAGCCCCAGCATTTT.

V usage is TRBV7-2 and J usage is TRBJ2-1; a possible D gene is TRBD1 (5 bases). V lost 4 bases, J lost 4 bases, and 17 bases lay in between. The V gene's germline CDR1 is SGHTA and CDR2 FQGNSA. The length of the CDR3 is 16 residues. In DNA form, the CDR3 reads TGTGCCAGCAGCTCCCACCGAACCAGGGAATACAATGAGCAGTTCTTC. It is translated as CASSSHRTREYNEQFF.